This is a list of T cell receptor beta chains from one sample in a study of blood T cells in healthy people across ages. TCRdb itself ran the 5' RACE reads through MiXCR, one entry per CDR3 protein. Of 1.5 million to 2 million distinct CDR3 sequences listed, roughly 50% are singletons. Sequencing was done on a sample of blood. The receptor source for this set is a woman in her forties in good health. CDR3s include the opening cysteine and the closing phenylalanine or tryptophan. The D gene is left open where the match is weak. Clone sizes are given selectively: once, few, many, or a class where the clone is expanded.

clone size: few; V gene: TRBV7-9; D gene: .; J gene: TRBJ2-7; CDR3 DNA: TGTGCCAGCAGCTTACCCCCTCGGGGCAGAACCTACGAGCAGTACTTC; CDR3 protein: CASSLPPRGRTYEQYF
clone size: .; V gene: TRBV20-1; D gene: .; J gene: TRBJ2-3; CDR3 DNA: TGCAGTGCCAATGAGGATACGCAGTATTTT; CDR3 protein: CSANEDTQYF
clone size: few; V gene: TRBV6-1; D gene: .; J gene: TRBJ2-1; CDR3 DNA: TGTGCCAGCAGATCAGGGGCCTACCACTACAATGAGCAGTTCTTC; CDR3 protein: CASRSGAYHYNEQFF
clone size: .; V gene: TRBV6-5; D gene: TRBD2; J gene: TRBJ2-5; CDR3 DNA: TGTGCCAGCAGTTACTCGGGGACTAGCGCAGAGACCCAGTACTTC; CDR3 protein: CASSYSGTSAETQYF
clone size: once; V gene: TRBV27; D gene: .; J gene: TRBJ2-7; CDR3 DNA: TGTGCCAGCAGTTTAATACAAGGGGGACCAAACAATGAGCAGTACTTC; CDR3 protein: CASSLIQGGPNNEQYF
clone size: few; V gene: TRBV10-3; D gene: .; J gene: TRBJ2-1; CDR3 DNA: TGTGCCATCAGTGAGTCACAGAGTTCTAGCTCCTACAATGAGCAGTTCTTC; CDR3 protein: CAISESQSSSSYNEQFF
clone size: .; V gene: TRBV9; D gene: .; J gene: TRBJ2-1; CDR3 DNA: TGTGCCAGCAGCGTAGCTATAGCGGCATATGAGCAGTTCTTC; CDR3 protein: CASSVAIAAYEQFF
clone size: .; V gene: TRBV6-5; D gene: TRBD1; J gene: TRBJ1-1; CDR3 DNA: TGTGCCAGCAGTTACGGGACAGGGGGCGCGGCTTTCTTT; CDR3 protein: CASSYGTGGAAFF
clone size: .; V gene: TRBV21-1; D gene: .; J gene: TRBJ2-7; CDR3 DNA: TGTGCCAGCAGGTCGACAGGGGACCCCTACGAGCAGTACTTC; CDR3 protein: CASRSTGDPYEQYF
clone size: few; V gene: TRBV7-2; D gene: .; J gene: TRBJ2-1; CDR3 DNA: TGTGCCAGCAGCTTATCCGTAGGGGAGTTAGAGCAGTTCTTC; CDR3 protein: CASSLSVGELEQFF
clone size: .; V gene: TRBV7-2; D gene: .; J gene: TRBJ2-1; CDR3 DNA: TGTGCCAGCAGCACTGACCCCCGGGGGCAGTTCTTC; CDR3 protein: CASSTDPRGQFF
clone size: few; V gene: TRBV6-5; D gene: .; J gene: TRBJ2-5; CDR3 DNA: TGTGCCAGCAGTTCTAATTCTAGAGGTCAAGAGACCCAGTACTTC; CDR3 protein: CASSSNSRGQETQYF
clone size: many; V gene: TRBV10-3; D gene: .; J gene: TRBJ1-2; CDR3 DNA: TGTGCCATCAGTGAGTCGCGACGGACCTGGGGCGGCTACACCTTC; CDR3 protein: CAISESRRTWGGYTF
clone size: .; V gene: TRBV13; D gene: .; J gene: TRBJ2-1; CDR3 DNA: TGTGCCAGCAGAGTGACAGGGAGTCGGGAGACCCAGTTCTTC; CDR3 protein: CASRVTGSRETQFF